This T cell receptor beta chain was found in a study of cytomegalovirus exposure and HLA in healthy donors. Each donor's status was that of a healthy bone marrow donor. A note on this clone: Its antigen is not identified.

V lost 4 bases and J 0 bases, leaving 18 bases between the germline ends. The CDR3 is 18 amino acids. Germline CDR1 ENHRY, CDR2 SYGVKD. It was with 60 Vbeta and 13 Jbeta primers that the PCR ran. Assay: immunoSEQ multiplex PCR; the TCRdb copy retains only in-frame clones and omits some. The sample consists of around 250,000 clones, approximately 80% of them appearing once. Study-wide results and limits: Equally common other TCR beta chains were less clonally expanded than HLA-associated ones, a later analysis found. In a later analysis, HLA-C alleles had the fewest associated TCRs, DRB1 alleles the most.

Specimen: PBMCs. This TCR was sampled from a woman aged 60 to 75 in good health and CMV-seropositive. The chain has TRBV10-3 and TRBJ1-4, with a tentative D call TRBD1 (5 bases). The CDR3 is CAISASPGGRATNEKLFF. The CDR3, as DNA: TGTGCCATCAGTGCGTCGCCGGGGGGGAGGGCAACTAATGAAAAACTGTTTTTT.